This T cell receptor (beta chain) appears in the sequencing data of a study of control samples from healthy donors and cancer patients. Some clones are missing from TCRdb's copy, which holds only in-frame ones; the method was immunoSEQ multiplex PCR. The sample gives 160,000 or so clones, approximately 94% of which show up once; around 13% is in the top ten. J lost 3 bases, V lost 5 bases, and 6 bases had no gene match. CDR1 and CDR2 from the germline V gene are LGHDT and YNNKEL (reference sequence). The length of the CDR3 is 15 residues. The receptor comes from a man aged 55 to 69 with colorectal cancer. The rearrangement links TRBV3-1 (or the pseudogene TRBV3-2) to TRBJ2-7; the match to TRBD2 covers 11 bases. Sequenced material: PBMCs. CDR3 sequence: CASSSGTSGGYEQYF. The CDR3 DNA follows: TGTGCCAGCAGCAGTGGGACTAGCGGAGGCTACGAGCAGTACTTC.